This T cell receptor (beta chain) is from a study of cytomegalovirus exposure and HLA in healthy donors. About this clone itself: Its antigen is not known.

Amplification used 60 Vbeta primers and 13 Jbeta primers. Clones were sequenced by immunoSEQ multiplex PCR, and TCRdb holds only the in-frame ones, with some missing. The sample shows 150,000 to 200,000 clones, about 90% of them seen only once. Study conclusions and caveats: A few of the chains that were CMV-associated were confirmed in vitro to be specific for CMV antigens. A missense DCLRE1C variant was associated with V- and J-gene trimming of TCR beta chains in a later analysis, and an independent cohort replicated the association.

The CDR3 contains 13 residues. Unmatched junction bases numbered 5, after V lost 0 bases and J lost 10 bases. Germline assignment: CDR1 SGHRS and CDR2 YFSETQ. V usage is TRBV5-1 and J usage is TRBJ1-1; 8 bases agree with TRBD1. The receptor comes from a boy aged 2-15 years in good health and CMV-seronegative. Sequencing was carried out using PBMCs. In DNA form, the CDR3 reads TGCGCCAGCAGCTTGGACAGGGGGTCTCGAGCTTTCTTT. Its protein product is CASSLDRGSRAFF.